These 5 T cell receptor beta chains were all obtained from the same sample, sequenced in a study of shared clonotypes between healthy human individuals (dated by TCRdb to 2019 to 2021). Preparation of the library involved the immunoSEQ multiplex PCR assay. This immuneACCESS table, as held by TCRdb, lists in-frame sequences with V and J called but not all clones. Of the missing ones, under half trace to an unresolved V gene in checked studies; the others have no known cause. This sample lists some 530,000 clones; around 80% were detected once. Of the sample, around 12% falls within the top ten clones. Material: PBMCs. Receptor source: a woman between 35 and 50 years old in good health. Some clones in this sample may be carry-over from other donors' samples.

The chain is built from TRBV30 and TRBJ2-5; weak D call: TRBD2 (6 bases). The V end lost 2 bases, the J end lost 13 bases, and 14 bases lay between the germline ends. The germline gives CDR1 GTSNPN, CDR2 SVGIG (reference sequence). The CDR3 length is 11 residues. In nucleotides, the CDR3 is TGTGCCTGGAGTACGGGACTCCTTTCGTACTTC. Protein: CAWSTGLLSYF.

With regard to this clone: Other DNA sequences in the same sample also yield this CDR3. This chain connects TRBV5-1 to TRBJ2-7, with a tentative D call TRBD1 (5 bases). The CDR3 covers 12 residues. Germline CDR1 reads SGHRS; CDR2 reads YFSETQ. V lost 4 bases, J lost 3 bases, and 8 bases lay in between. CDR3 loop: CASSSDSYEQYF. The CDR3 DNA sequence: TGCGCCAGCAGCAGCGACAGCTACGAGCAGTACTTC. The full variable domain, with the rest looked up from reference TRBV5-1 and TRBJ2-7, is KAGVTQTPRYLIKTRGQQVTLSCSPISGHRSVSWYQQTPGQGLQFLFEYFSETQRNKGNFPGRFSGRQFSNSRSEMNVSTLELGDSALYLCASSSDSYEQYFGPGTRLTVT.

CDR3 nucleotide sequence: TGTGCCAGCAGTTACAACAGAGCCTACGAGCAGTACTTC. Residues: CASSYNRAYEQYF. The rearrangement joins TRBV6-6 to TRBJ2-7; D is undetermined. The CDR3 runs to 13 residues. Trimming left V 2 bases short and J 2 bases short, with 7 bases between. Germline-derived CDR1 and CDR2 are MNHNY and SVGAGI (reference sequence).

This clone was found many times. V and J are TRBV7-2 and TRBJ2-7; 10 bases fit TRBD2. This CDR3 has 12 residues. The J segment lost 12 bases and the V segment lost 0 bases, leaving 2 bases of the junction unmatched. Germline V gene data show CDR1 as SGHTA and CDR2 as FQGNSA. Here the CDR3 DNA reads TGTGCCAGCAGCTTAGCTAGCGGGAGGTTGTACTTC. This codes for CASSLASGRLYF. Full variable domain (rest looked up from reference TRBV7-2 and TRBJ2-7): GAGVSQSPSNKVTEKGKDVELRCDPISGHTALYWYRQSLGQGLEFLIYFQGNSAPDKSGLPSDRFSAERTGGSVSTLTIQRTQQEDSAVYLCASSLASGRLYFGPGTRLTVT.

The rearrangement joins TRBV7-8 to TRBJ1-5; D is unclear. V shed 1 base and J shed 3 bases, with 10 bases lying between them. Germline values: CDR1 SGHVS, CDR2 FQNEAQ. The CDR3 covers 15 residues. The CDR3 here is CASSLGTVPNQPQHF. DNA for the CDR3: TGTGCCAGCAGCTTAGGAACAGTCCCCAATCAGCCCCAGCATTTT.